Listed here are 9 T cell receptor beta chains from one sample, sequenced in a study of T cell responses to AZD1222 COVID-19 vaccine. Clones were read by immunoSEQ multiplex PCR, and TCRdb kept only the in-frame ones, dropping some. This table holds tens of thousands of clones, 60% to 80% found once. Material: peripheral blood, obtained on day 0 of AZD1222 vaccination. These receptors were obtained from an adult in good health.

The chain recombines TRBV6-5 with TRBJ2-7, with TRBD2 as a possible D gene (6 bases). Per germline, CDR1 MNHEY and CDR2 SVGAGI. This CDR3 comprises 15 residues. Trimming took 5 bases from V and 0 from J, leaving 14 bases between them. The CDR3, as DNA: TGTGCCAGCAGTCGGGAGACGAGGGGCTCCTACGAGCAGTACTTC. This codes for CASSRETRGSYEQYF.

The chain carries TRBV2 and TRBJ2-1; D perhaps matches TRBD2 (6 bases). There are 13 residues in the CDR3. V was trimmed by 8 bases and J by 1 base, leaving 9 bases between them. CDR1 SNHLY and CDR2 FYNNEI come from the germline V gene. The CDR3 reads CASRGFSYNEQFF. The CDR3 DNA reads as TGTGCCAGCCGGGGGTTTTCCTACAATGAGCAGTTCTTC.

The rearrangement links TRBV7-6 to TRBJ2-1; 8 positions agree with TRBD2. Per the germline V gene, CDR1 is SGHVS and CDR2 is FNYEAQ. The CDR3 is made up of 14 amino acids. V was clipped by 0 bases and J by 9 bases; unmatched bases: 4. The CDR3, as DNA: TGTGCCAGCAGCTTAGCTAGCGGGATTTTTGAGCAGTTCTTC. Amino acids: CASSLASGIFEQFF.

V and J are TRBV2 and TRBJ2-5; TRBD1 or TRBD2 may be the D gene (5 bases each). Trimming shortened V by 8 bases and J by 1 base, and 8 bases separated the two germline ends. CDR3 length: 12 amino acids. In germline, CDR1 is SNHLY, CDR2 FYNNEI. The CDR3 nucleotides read TGTGCCAGCGGGACGACCCAAGAGACCCAGTACTTC. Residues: CASGTTQETQYF.

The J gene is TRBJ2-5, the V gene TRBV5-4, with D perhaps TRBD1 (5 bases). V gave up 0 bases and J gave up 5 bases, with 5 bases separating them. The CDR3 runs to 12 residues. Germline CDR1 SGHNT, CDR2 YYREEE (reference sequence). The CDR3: CASSLEGETQYF. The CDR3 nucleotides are TGTGCCAGCAGCTTGGAGGGGGAGACCCAGTACTTC.

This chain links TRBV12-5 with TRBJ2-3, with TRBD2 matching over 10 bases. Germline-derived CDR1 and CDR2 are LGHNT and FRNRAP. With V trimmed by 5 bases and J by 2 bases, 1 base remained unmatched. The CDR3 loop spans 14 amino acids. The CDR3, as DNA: TGTGCTAGTGGTAGCGGGAGGGACACAGATACGCAGTATTTT. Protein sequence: CASGSGRDTDTQYF.

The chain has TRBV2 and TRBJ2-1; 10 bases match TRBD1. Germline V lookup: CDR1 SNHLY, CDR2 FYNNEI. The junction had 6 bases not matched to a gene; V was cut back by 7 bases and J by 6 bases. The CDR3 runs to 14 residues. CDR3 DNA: TGTGCCAGCAAAGGGACAGGGGTCGGCAATGAGCAGTTCTTC. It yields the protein CASKGTGVGNEQFF.

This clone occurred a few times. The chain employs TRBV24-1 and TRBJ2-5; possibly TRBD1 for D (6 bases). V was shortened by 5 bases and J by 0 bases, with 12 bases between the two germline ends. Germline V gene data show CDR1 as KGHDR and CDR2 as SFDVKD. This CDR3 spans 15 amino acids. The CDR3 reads CATSVRDTYQETQYF. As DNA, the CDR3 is TGTGCCACCAGTGTCCGGGACACCTACCAAGAGACCCAGTACTTC.

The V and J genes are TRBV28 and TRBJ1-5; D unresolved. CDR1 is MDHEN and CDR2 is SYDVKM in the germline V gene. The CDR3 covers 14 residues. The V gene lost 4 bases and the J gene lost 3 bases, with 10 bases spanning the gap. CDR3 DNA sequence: TGTGCCAGCAGTTACGGACGGTCCAATCAGCCCCAGCATTTT. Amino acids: CASSYGRSNQPQHF.